This TCR beta chain was captured by sequencing in a study of Ad26.COV2.S vaccination and SARS-CoV-2 variants (dated by TCRdb to the early 2020s). In the study overall: Sequencing of the TCRbeta repertoire served to evaluate the specificity and breadth of SARS-CoV-2-reactive T cell receptors following Ad26.COV2.S vaccination. The TCR-sequenced set comprised around 32 samples: about 19 Ad26.COV2.S vaccine recipients, 5 placebo recipients and 8 SARS-CoV-2 convalescent individuals.

The paper's findings and limits, for the study overall: Substantial breadth of spike-specific CD8+ and CD4+ T cell responses was reported after vaccination. Spike-specific TCR breadth was higher in Ad26.COV2.S recipients than in placebo recipients (P = 0.0014). The authors noted that the TCR breadth and depth analyses may have underestimated total T cell responses. Comparable non-spike TCR breadth was observed between vaccine and placebo recipients, consistent with only spike being contained in the vaccine.

V loses 0 bases of germline sequence and J loses 0 bases, and the interval between the two ends is 16 bases. The CDR3 goes from the cysteine to the phenylalanine over 18 residues. Only the CDR3 region is kept as DNA, spanning 54 bases read in frame from base 1. Based on the germline V gene (reference sequence), the CDR1 and CDR2 sequences are LNHDA and SQIVND. This clone was detected only once. The antigen it recognizes is unknown. No quality values exist for individual bases; no much larger clone is one base distant. The time point label on this specimen signifies: individuals recovered from natural SARS-CoV-2 infection. TCRbeta CDR3 regions were sequenced with the immunoSEQ Assay. After extraction, genomic DNA underwent amplification by bias-controlled multiplex PCR, followed by high-throughput sequencing. Per the authors' processing: Collapsing and filtering of sequences were performed to quantify the absolute abundance of each unique TCRbeta CDR3 region. T cell fraction was estimated by normalizing TCRbeta template counts to usable DNA, with usable DNA measured through amplification of reference genes found in all nucleated cells. Repertoire TCRs were annotated as SARS-CoV-2-specific when V gene, CDR3 amino acid sequence and J gene were exactly matched to a known reactive TCR set. MIRA supplied the reference SARS-CoV-2 TCR set, which was filtered for enrichment in COVID-19-positive ImmuneCODE repertoires so that public or cross-reactive TCRs were removed. Using the MIRA antigens, annotated TCRs were further analysed by specific ORF or by position within an ORF. Breadth was defined as the number of annotated unique rearrangements divided by the total number of unique productive rearrangements, and depth was defined as the summed frequency of the annotated unique rearrangements. TCR breadth was compared between groups using two-sided Wilcoxon rank-sum tests. Sourced from immuneACCESS, this table was stored by TCRdb with only in-frame sequences that have V and J called. A share of the clones is absent; for the studies checked, an unresolved V gene accounts for under half, and the remainder has no known explanation. V and J calls and clone size come straight from that table; D and trimming were deduced from the DNA. This sample comprises about 350,000 clones, approximately 90% of them detected only once. Under 5% of the sample rests with the top ten.

This sequence originates from a human donor who had recovered from COVID-19. The sequencing here drew on peripheral blood, taken after recovery from COVID-19. This sequence uses TRBV19 and TRBJ2-3; tentative D gene TRBD2, with 6 bases matching. The CDR3 in this case is CASSIENFASASTDTQYF. The nucleotides read TGTGCCAGTAGTATAGAAAATTTTGCTAGCGCAAGCACAGATACGCAGTATTTT.